This TCR beta chain was sequenced in a study of Ad26.COV2.S vaccination and SARS-CoV-2 variants. About the study: Participants got Ad26.COV2.S intramuscularly, once or twice 56 days apart. Study-wide findings and caveats: Total responses of T cells may have been underestimated by the analyses of TCR breadth and depth. Across vaccine and placebo recipients, the breadth of non-spike TCRs was similar.

Profiled with immunoSEQ multiplex PCR; TCRdb holds only in-frame clones, not every one. The sample yields some 370,000 clones, roughly 85% seen once. Of note for this clone: Its antigen is not identified.

Noted treatment: roughly 19 received Ad26.COV2.S at low or high dose, single or two shots; 5 received placebo; per-sample allocation not given. Samples were taken on day 63 after the first vaccine or placebo injection. Germline V CDR1 and CDR2: MNHEY, SMNVEV (reference sequence). This CDR3 region has 12 residues. With 6 bases removed from V and 6 bases from J, the gap between germline ends came to 11 bases. The receptor's source is a person aged 18-65 years who received the Ad26.COV2.S COVID-19 vaccine or a placebo. V and J are TRBV27 and TRBJ1-1, with D uncertain. Sequences were derived from peripheral blood, sampled in a trial of Ad26.COV2.S vaccine versus placebo. Written as DNA, the CDR3 is TGTGCCAGCAGCCCCCCCGGGCCTGAAGCTTTCTTT. It is translated as CASSPPGPEAFF.